What follows are 14 T cell receptor beta chains derived from one specimen sequenced in a study of beta chain features in type 1 diabetes (dated by TCRdb to 2016 to 2018). The research as a whole found: A moderate but significant shortening of TCRB CDR3 length was observed in type 1 diabetes patients in all four CD4+ subsets.

No antigen has been identified for these receptors. Library generation was performed with the immunoSEQ multiplex PCR assay. All of the isolated RNA was reverse transcribed with the High Capacity cDNA Reverse Transcription Kit, so expressed TCRB transcripts were sequenced. Sourced from immuneACCESS, this table was stored by TCRdb with only in-frame sequences that have V and J called. A share of the clones is absent; for the studies checked, an unresolved V gene accounts for under half, and the remainder has no known explanation. In this sample the table shows 50,000 or so clones, under 45% of which occur a single time. The top ten clones comprise less than 1.5% of the sample. Sequenced: Tregs from blood. Read against the paper, the sample's cell subset or site label means: regulatory CD4+ T cells. The receptors come from a man aged 25-45 years with type 1 diabetes.

The chain combines TRBV15 with TRBJ1-6; D is perhaps TRBD1 (5 bases). Trimming took off 4 bases at V and 5 bases at J, with 15 bases between the two ends. The CDR3 covers 16 residues. CDR1 is LNHNV, CDR2 YYDKDF, per germline (reference sequence). The CDR3 region is CATSTPTGTHNSPLHF. The CDR3 nucleotides are TGTGCCACCAGCACTCCAACCGGGACTCATAATTCACCCCTCCACTTT.

This clone has just a few counts. This rearrangement joins TRBV5-1 to TRBJ2-5, with 10 positions matching TRBD1. Trimming took 2 bases from V and 3 from J; bases not matched to a gene: 4. This CDR3 has 15 amino acids. Germline assignment: CDR1 SGHRS and CDR2 YFSETQ. This chain's CDR3 is CASSLYGTGEETQYF. The DNA of the CDR3 is TGCGCCAGCAGCTTATACGGGACAGGGGAAGAGACCCAGTACTTC. The whole variable domain, filled in from reference TRBV5-1 and TRBJ2-5, reads KAGVTQTPRYLIKTRGQQVTLSCSPISGHRSVSWYQQTPGQGLQFLFEYFSETQRNKGNFPGRFSGRQFSNSRSEMNVSTLELGDSALYLCASSLYGTGEETQYFGPGTRLLVL.

V usage is TRBV7-2 and J usage is TRBJ2-4; maybe TRBD1 (6 bases). V was trimmed by 3 bases and J by 5 bases, leaving 8 bases between them. Germline CDR1 is SGHTA and CDR2 is FQGNSA. CDR3 size: 13 residues. The CDR3 is CASSLKGENIQYF. The CDR3 nucleotides are TGTGCCAGCAGCTTGAAGGGGGAAAACATTCAGTACTTC.

J is TRBJ2-3 and V is TRBV7-2, with 8 bases matching TRBD2. The CDR3 extends over 15 amino acids. Trimming at V came to 4 bases and at J to 3 bases, leaving 6 bases not matched to a gene. Looked up from germline, CDR1 is SGHTA and CDR2 is FQGNSA. The CDR3 nucleotides read TGTGCCAGCAGCTCCCCTTCTAGCGGGACAGATACGCAGTATTTT. Translated: CASSSPSSGTDTQYF.

This rearrangement joins TRBV27 to TRBJ1-3; D ambiguous. CDR1 and CDR2 from the germline V gene are MNHEY and SMNVEV (reference sequence). This CDR3 has 15 residues. The V gene lost 7 bases and the J gene lost 0 bases, with 13 bases spanning the gap. The CDR3 DNA follows: TGTGCCAGCAACCCTTCGTCGGTCTCTGGAAACACCATATATTTT. Translating it yields CASNPSSVSGNTIYF.

This clone came up many times. The genes are TRBV5-1 and TRBJ2-1, with 10 bases matching TRBD2. The V and J ends lost 4 bases and 6 bases, in that order; junction bases with no gene match: 10. The V gene's germline CDR1 is SGHRS and CDR2 YFSETQ. The CDR3 contains 16 residues. The CDR3 protein is CASSRASGRFGNEQFF. CDR3 bases: TGCGCCAGCAGCAGGGCTAGCGGGAGATTCGGCAATGAGCAGTTCTTC.

This clone was seen a few times. The chain joins TRBV11-1 to TRBJ1-1; 8 nucleotides align to TRBD1. With V trimmed by 8 bases and J by 0 bases, 5 bases remained unmatched. This CDR3 is built from 14 residues. The germline V gene has CDR1 SGHAT and CDR2 FQDESV (reference sequence). The CDR3, as DNA: TGTGCCAGCGGGAGACAGGGGTTGAACACTGAAGCTTTCTTT. Translating it yields CASGRQGLNTEAFF. The complete variable domain, with remaining parts taken from reference TRBV11-1 and TRBJ1-1, reads EAEVAQSPRYKITEKSQAVAFWCDPISGHATLYWYRQILGQGPELLVQFQDESVVDDSQLPKDRFSAERLKGVDSTLKIQPAELGDSAMYLCASGRQGLNTEAFFGQGTRLTVV.

The chain uses TRBV18 and TRBJ2-6; tentatively, D is TRBD1 (5 bases). CDR1 is KGHSH and CDR2 is LQKENI in the germline V gene. The CDR3 covers 17 residues. V was pared by 2 bases and J by 1 base, with 12 bases between. The CDR3 reads CASSPGARYSGANVLTF. The CDR3 region has the DNA TGTGCCAGCTCACCAGGGGCCAGATATTCTGGGGCCAACGTCCTGACTTTC.

This chain links TRBV6-5 with TRBJ1-2, with 8 bases identical to TRBD1. This CDR3 is 14 amino acids long. Germline assignment: CDR1 MNHEY and CDR2 SVGAGI. V shed 6 bases, J shed 4 bases, and the junction held 7 bases outside the gene matches. The DNA for the CDR3 is TGTGCCAGCAGACCCCGTGACAGGGGCTATGGCTACACCTTC. Protein: CASRPRDRGYGYTF.

The rearrangement joins TRBV6-6 to TRBJ2-7, with 9 bases identical to TRBD2. The CDR3 has 14 amino acids. The V gene end was trimmed by 6 bases and the J gene end by 2 bases; junction bases not matched to a gene: 5. Germline loops: CDR1 MNHNY, CDR2 SVGAGI (reference sequence). The CDR3: CASSTTSGTYEQYF. In DNA form, the CDR3 reads TGTGCCAGCAGCACGACTAGCGGTACCTACGAGCAGTACTTC.

This clone was seen a few times. The chain uses TRBV4-1 and TRBJ2-7, with 14 bases identical to TRBD2. V was clipped by 4 bases and J by 5 bases; unmatched bases: 7. The germline V gene encodes CDR1 MGHRA and CDR2 YSYEKL. The CDR3 has 16 residues. Written as DNA, the CDR3 is TGCGCCAGCAGCCGTGCGGGACTAGCGGGAGTTAACGAGCAGTACTTC. This codes for CASSRAGLAGVNEQYF.

The J gene is TRBJ2-3, the V gene TRBV7-3; 12 nucleotides align to TRBD2. V lost 5 bases, J lost 0 bases, and 6 bases stayed unmatched. Germline CDR1 reads SGHTA; CDR2 reads FQGTGA. The CDR3 has 17 residues. The CDR3: CASSGLAGTGSTDTQYF. Here the CDR3 DNA reads TGTGCCAGCAGCGGACTAGCGGGAACGGGTAGCACAGATACGCAGTATTTT.

The V call is TRBV7-2, the J call TRBJ2-3; D uncertain. The CDR3 has 14 residues. Germline V gives CDR1 SGHTA, CDR2 FQGNSA. Trimming shortened V by 1 base and J by 2 bases, and 7 bases separated the two germline ends. The CDR3, as DNA: TGTGCCAGCAGCTTAGAAATAAACACAGATACGCAGTATTTT. It is translated as CASSLEINTDTQYF. Variable domain in full (rest from reference TRBV7-2 and TRBJ2-3): GAGVSQSPSNKVTEKGKDVELRCDPISGHTALYWYRQSLGQGLEFLIYFQGNSAPDKSGLPSDRFSAERTGGSVSTLTIQRTQQEDSAVYLCASSLEINTDTQYFGPGTRLTVL.

The V call is TRBV29-1, the J call TRBJ2-5, with D tentatively TRBD1 (5 bases). The ends were cut back, 4 bases at V and 1 base at J, with 22 bases in the middle. The V gene's germline CDR1 is SQVTM and CDR2 ANQGSEA. The CDR3 has 17 residues. CDR3: CSVGTGPRQTVQETQYF. Here the CDR3 DNA reads TGCAGCGTTGGGACCGGGCCACGGCAGACAGTCCAAGAGACCCAGTACTTC.